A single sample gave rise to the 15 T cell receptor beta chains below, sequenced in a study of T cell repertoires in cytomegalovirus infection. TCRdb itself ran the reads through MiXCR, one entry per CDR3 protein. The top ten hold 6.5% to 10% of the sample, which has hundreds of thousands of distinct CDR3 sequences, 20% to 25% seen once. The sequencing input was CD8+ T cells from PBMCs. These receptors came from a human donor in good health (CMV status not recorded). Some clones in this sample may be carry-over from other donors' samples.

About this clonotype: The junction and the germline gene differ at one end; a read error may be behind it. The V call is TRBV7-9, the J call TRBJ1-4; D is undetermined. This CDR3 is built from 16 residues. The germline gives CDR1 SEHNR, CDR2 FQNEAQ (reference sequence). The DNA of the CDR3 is TGTGGCAGCAGCCCCCTGGCAGTATCAACTAATGAAAAACTGTTTTTT. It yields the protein CGSSPLAVSTNEKLFF. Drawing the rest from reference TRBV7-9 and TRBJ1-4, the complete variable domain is DTGVSQNPRHKITKRGQNVTFRCDPISEHNRLYWYRQTLGQGPEFLTYFQNEAQLEKSRLLSDRFSAERPKGSFSTLEIQRTEQGDSAMYLCGSSPLAVSTNEKLFFGSGTQLSVL.

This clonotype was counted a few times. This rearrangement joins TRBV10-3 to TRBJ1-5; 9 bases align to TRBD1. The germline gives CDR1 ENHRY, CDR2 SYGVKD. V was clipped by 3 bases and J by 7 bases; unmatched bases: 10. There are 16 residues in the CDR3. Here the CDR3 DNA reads TGTGCCATCAGTGAAGGTTCAAACAGGGGGCTCCAGCCCCAGCATTTT. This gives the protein CAISEGSNRGLQPQHF.

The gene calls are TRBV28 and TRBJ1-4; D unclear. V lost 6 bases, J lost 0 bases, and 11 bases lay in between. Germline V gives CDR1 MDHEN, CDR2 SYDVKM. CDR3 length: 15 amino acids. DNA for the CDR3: TGTGCCAGCAGACCCTATGGTGCAACTAATGAAAAACTGTTTTTT. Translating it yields CASRPYGATNEKLFF.

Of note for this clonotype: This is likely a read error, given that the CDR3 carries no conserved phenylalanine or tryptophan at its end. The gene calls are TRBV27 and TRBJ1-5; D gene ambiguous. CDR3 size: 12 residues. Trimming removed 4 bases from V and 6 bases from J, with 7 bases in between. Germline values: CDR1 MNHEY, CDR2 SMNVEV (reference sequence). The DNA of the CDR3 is TGTGCCAGCAGTTGGAGGTTTCAGCCCCAGCATTCT. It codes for CASSWRFQPQHS.

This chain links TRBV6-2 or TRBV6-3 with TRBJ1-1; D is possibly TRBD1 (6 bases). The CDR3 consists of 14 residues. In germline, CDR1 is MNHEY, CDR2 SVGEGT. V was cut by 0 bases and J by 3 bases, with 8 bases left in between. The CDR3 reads CASSYSGGHTEAFF. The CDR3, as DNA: TGTGCCAGCAGTTACTCTGGGGGCCACACTGAAGCTTTCTTT.

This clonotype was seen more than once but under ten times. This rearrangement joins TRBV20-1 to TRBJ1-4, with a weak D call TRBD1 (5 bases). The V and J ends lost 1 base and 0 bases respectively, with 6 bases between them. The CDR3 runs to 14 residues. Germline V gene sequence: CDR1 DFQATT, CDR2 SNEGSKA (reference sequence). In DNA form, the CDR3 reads TGCAGTGCTAGAGGACAGTCAACTAATGAAAAACTGTTTTTT. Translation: CSARGQSTNEKLFF.

The CDR3 reads CASSQSGHHQETQYF. DNA for the CDR3: TGCGCCAGCAGTCAATCGGGGCACCACCAAGAGACCCAGTACTTC. V and J are TRBV23-1 and TRBJ2-5; tentative D call: TRBD1 (5 bases). TRBV23-1 belongs to the ORF category, with a function that is uncertain. V lost 0 bases to trimming and J lost 0 bases, with 8 bases between them. The CDR3 has 15 amino acids.

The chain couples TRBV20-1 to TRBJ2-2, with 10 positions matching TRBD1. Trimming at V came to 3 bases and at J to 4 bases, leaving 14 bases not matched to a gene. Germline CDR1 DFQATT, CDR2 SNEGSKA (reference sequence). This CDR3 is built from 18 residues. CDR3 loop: CSARPEPGDRGITGELFF. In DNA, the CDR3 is TGCAGTGCTAGGCCAGAGCCTGGGGACAGGGGTATCACCGGGGAGCTGTTTTTT.

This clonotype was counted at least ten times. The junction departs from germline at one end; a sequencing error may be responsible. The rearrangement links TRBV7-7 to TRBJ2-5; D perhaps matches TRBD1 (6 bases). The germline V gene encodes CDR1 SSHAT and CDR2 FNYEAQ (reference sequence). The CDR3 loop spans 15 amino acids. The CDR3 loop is CASSLSQGSRETQYF. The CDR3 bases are TGTGCTAGCAGCTTATCACAGGGTTCGCGAGAGACCCAGTACTTC.

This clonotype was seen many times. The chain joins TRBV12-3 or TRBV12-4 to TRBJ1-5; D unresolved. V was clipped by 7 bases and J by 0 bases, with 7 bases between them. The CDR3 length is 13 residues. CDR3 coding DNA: TGTGCCAGCACACAGAGTAGCAATCAGCCCCAGCATTTT. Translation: CASTQSSNQPQHF.

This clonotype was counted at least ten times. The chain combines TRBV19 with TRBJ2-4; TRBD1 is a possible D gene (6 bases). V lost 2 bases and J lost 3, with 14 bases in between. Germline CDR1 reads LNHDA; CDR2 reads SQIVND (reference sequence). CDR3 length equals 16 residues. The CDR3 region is CASSITQGRVKNIQYF. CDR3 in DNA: TGTGCCAGTAGTATAACCCAGGGGCGCGTCAAAAACATTCAGTACTTC.

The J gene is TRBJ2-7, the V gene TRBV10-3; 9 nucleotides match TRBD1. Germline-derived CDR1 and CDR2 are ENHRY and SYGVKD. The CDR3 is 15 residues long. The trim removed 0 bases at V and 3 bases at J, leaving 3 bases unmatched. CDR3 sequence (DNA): TGTGCCATCAGTGAGTCGGGACAGGGACTCTACGAGCAGTACGTC. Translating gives CAISESGQGLYEQYV.

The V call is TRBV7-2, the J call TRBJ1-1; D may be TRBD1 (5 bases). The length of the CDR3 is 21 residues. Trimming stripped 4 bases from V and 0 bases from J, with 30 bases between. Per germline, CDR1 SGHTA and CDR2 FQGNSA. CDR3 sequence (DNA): TGTGCCAGCAGCTCACTGTCCTTTCCGGGGTTGGGGACTAATTTGAACACTGAAGCTTTCTTT. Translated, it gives CASSSLSFPGLGTNLNTEAFF.

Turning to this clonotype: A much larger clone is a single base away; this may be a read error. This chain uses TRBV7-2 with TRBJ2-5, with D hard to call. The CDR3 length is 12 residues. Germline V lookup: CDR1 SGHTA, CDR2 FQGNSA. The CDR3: CVSSPGERTQYF. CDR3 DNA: TGTGTCAGCAGCCCTGGAGAACGGACCCAGTACTTC.

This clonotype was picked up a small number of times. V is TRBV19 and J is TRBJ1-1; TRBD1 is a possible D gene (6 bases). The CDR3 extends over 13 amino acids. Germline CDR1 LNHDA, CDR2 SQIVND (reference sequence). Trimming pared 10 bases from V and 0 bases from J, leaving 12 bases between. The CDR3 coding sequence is TGTGCCACCAACAGGGCGTTGAACACTGAAGCTTTCTTT. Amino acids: CATNRALNTEAFF.